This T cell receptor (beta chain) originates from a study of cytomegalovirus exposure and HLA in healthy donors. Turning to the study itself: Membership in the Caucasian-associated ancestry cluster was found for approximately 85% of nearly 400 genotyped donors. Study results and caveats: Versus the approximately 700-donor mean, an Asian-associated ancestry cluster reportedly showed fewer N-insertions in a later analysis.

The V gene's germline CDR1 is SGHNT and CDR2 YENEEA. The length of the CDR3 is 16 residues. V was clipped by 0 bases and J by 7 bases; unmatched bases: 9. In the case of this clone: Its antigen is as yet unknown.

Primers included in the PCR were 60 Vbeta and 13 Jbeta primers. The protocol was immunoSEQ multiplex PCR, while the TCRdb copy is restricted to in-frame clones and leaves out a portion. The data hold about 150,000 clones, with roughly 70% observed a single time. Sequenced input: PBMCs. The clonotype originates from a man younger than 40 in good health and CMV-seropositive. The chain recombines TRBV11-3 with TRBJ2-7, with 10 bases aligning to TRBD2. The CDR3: CASSLDWLAGVYEQYF. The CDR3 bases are TGTGCCAGCAGCTTAGATTGGCTAGCGGGAGTATATGAGCAGTACTTC.